Presented here are 29 T cell receptor beta chains from one specimen sequenced in a study of cytomegalovirus exposure and HLA in healthy donors. 60 Vbeta and 13 Jbeta primers were used in PCR. Generated by immunoSEQ multiplex PCR, the TCRdb table keeps only in-frame clones and is missing some. The table has over 150,000 clones, 75% to 90% seen once. Sequencing was done on a sample of PBMCs. The source is a girl aged 2 to 10 in good health and CMV-seropositive.

This clone has a single count. V and J are TRBV7-9 and TRBJ1-1; 8 positions agree with TRBD1. This CDR3 region has 15 residues. J gave up 1 base and V 5 bases, and 6 bases lay outside the gene matches. Germline CDR1 is SEHNR and CDR2 is FQNEAQ (reference sequence). The CDR3 coding sequence is TGTGCCAGCAGCGGGCAGACAGGGGAGAACACTGAAGCTTTCTTT. This gives the protein CASSGQTGENTEAFF.

The chain combines TRBV19 with TRBJ1-5; unclear D gene. V was shortened by 0 bases and J by 9 bases, with 12 bases between the two germline ends. The CDR3 is made up of 14 amino acids. Germline lookup yields CDR1 LNHDA and CDR2 SQIVND (reference sequence). CDR3 bases: TGTGCCAGTAGTATAGATCCGGGGATTCGGCCCCAGCATTTT. It yields the protein CASSIDPGIRPQHF.

V is TRBV28 and J is TRBJ2-2; TRBD2 might be the D (6 bases). Trimming took off 7 bases at V and 6 bases at J, with 21 bases between the two ends. This CDR3 contains 16 residues. Looked up from germline, CDR1 is MDHEN and CDR2 is SYDVKM. The CDR3 is CASTNTWGGKAGELFF. The CDR3, as DNA: TGTGCCAGCACCAACACGTGGGGCGGGAAAGCCGGGGAGCTGTTTTTT.

The rearrangement links TRBV7-8 to TRBJ2-7; tentatively, D is TRBD2 (6 bases). V was trimmed by 5 bases and J by 4 bases, leaving 18 bases between them. Germline values: CDR1 SGHVS, CDR2 FQNEAQ. This CDR3 contains 15 residues. The DNA for the CDR3 is TGTGCCAGCAGCAAGCGGACTACCCGATCGTACGAGCAGTACTTC. Translated, it gives CASSKRTTRSYEQYF.

This rearrangement joins TRBV6-1 to TRBJ1-5; D perhaps matches TRBD1 (6 bases). V lost 2 bases and J lost 2, with 13 bases in between. The CDR3 extends over 16 amino acids. Per the germline V gene, CDR1 is MNHNS and CDR2 is SASEGT. The CDR3 nucleotides read TGTGCCAGCAGTGAAATTGAGGGGGTTGGCAATCAGCCCCAGCATTTT. It translates to CASSEIEGVGNQPQHF.

The gene calls are TRBV30 and TRBJ2-1, with D possibly matching TRBD2 (6 bases). This CDR3 has 13 residues. From germline, CDR1 is GTSNPN and CDR2 SVGIG (reference sequence). V gave up 3 bases and J gave up 9 bases, with 15 bases separating them. The CDR3 sequence: CAWSLGLRSEQFF. In DNA, the CDR3 is TGTGCCTGGAGCCTGGGACTCCGCTCTGAGCAGTTCTTC.

The CDR3 loop reads CASSFKVSGRNTGELFF. The CDR3 DNA reads TGTGCCAGTTCCTTTAAGGTTAGCGGGAGGAACACCGGGGAGCTGTTTTTT. The chain recombines TRBV19 with TRBJ2-2; TRBD2 agrees at 9 bases. Germline CDR1 reads LNHDA; CDR2 reads SQIVND (reference sequence). CDR3 length equals 17 residues. The ends lost 8 bases at V and 1 base at J; junction bases unmatched: 11.

The chain links TRBV4-1 to TRBJ2-2, with 9 bases that match TRBD1. The J segment lost 3 bases and the V segment lost 0 bases, leaving 5 bases of the junction unmatched. This CDR3 has 17 amino acids. Germline assignment: CDR1 MGHRA and CDR2 YSYEKL. CDR3 sequence (DNA): TGCGCCAGCAGCCAAGATCCGGGACAGGGTCACACCGGGGAGCTGTTTTTT. It translates to CASSQDPGQGHTGELFF.

This clone is a singleton in its sample. The chain joins TRBV4-1 to TRBJ2-1; D unclear. V shed 0 bases and J shed 10 bases, with 7 bases lying between them. The CDR3 is made up of 12 amino acids. Per germline, CDR1 MGHRA and CDR2 YSYEKL. The CDR3 loop reads CASSQEGREQFF. CDR3 nucleotide sequence: TGCGCCAGCAGCCAAGAGGGCCGGGAGCAGTTCTTC.

The chain combines TRBV5-1 with TRBJ2-2; 12 bases agree with TRBD1. The V gene's germline CDR1 is SGHRS and CDR2 YFSETQ. Trimming took 4 bases from V and 4 from J; bases not matched to a gene: 8. The CDR3 is 17 residues long. CDR3 bases: TGCGCCAGCAGCCCTCCGGGACAGGGGGCGCTCACCGGGGAGCTGTTTTTT. This gives the protein CASSPPGQGALTGELFF.

The genes are TRBV5-4 and TRBJ1-2; 7 positions match TRBD1. With 6 bases clipped from V and 14 bases from J, the junction kept 13 bases outside the gene matches. The germline CDR1 and CDR2 sequences are SGHNT and YYREEE (reference sequence). There are 12 residues in the CDR3. CDR3 nucleotides: TGTGCCAGCACCTTTTTCAGGGGGGTTTGGACCTTC. It is translated as CASTFFRGVWTF.

V is TRBV6-1 and J is TRBJ2-2, with TRBD2 matching over 8 bases. Germline V lookup: CDR1 MNHNS, CDR2 SASEGT. This CDR3 is 14 amino acids long. The V and J ends lost 6 bases and 1 base, in that order; junction bases with no gene match: 1. DNA of the CDR3: TGTGCCAGCAGAGCGGGGGTGAACACCGGGGAGCTGTTTTTT. Encoded protein: CASRAGVNTGELFF.

The genes are TRBV10-1 and TRBJ2-7; 13 bases agree with TRBD2. This CDR3 is 16 amino acids long. The germline V gene has CDR1 WNHNN and CDR2 SYGVQD (reference sequence). The V gene end was trimmed by 3 bases and the J gene end by 3 bases; junction bases not matched to a gene: 5. The CDR3 region is CASSEGGLAGYYEQYF. The CDR3 DNA reads TGCGCCAGCAGTGAAGGGGGACTAGCGGGATACTACGAGCAGTACTTC.

The chain couples TRBV6-4 to TRBJ1-4; maybe TRBD1 (5 bases). This CDR3 is 13 amino acids long. Trimming pared 4 bases from V and 10 bases from J, leaving 13 bases between. Germline V gene sequence: CDR1 MRHNA, CDR2 SNTAGT. As DNA, the CDR3 is TGTGCCAGCAGTGGAGCGCAGGGTGGAAAACTGTTTTTT. It translates to CASSGAQGGKLFF.

The chain is built from TRBV27 and TRBJ2-7; 9 positions agree with TRBD2. The CDR3 is 14 amino acids. From germline, CDR1 is MNHEY and CDR2 SMNVEV (reference sequence). V lost 2 bases and J lost 3; bases outside the gene matches: 2. The CDR3 reads CASSLAGGVYEQYF. CDR3 nucleotide sequence: TGTGCCAGCAGTTTAGCGGGAGGGGTCTACGAGCAGTACTTC.

With respect to this clone: The sample has other DNA sequences that encode this CDR3 too. The V call is TRBV5-1, the J call TRBJ1-3; TRBD1 is a possible D gene (5 bases). Germline V gene sequence: CDR1 SGHRS, CDR2 YFSETQ. The CDR3 consists of 14 residues. Deletions cut 0 bases from V and 4 bases from J, with 8 bases between. The CDR3 coding sequence is TGCGCCAGCAGCTTGGCAGGGCGGGGAAACACCATATATTTT. Protein product: CASSLAGRGNTIYF.

V usage is TRBV4-1 and J usage is TRBJ2-6, with 11 bases aligning to TRBD2. This CDR3 spans 17 amino acids. V dropped 1 base and J dropped 4; count of bases not matched to a gene: 3. The germline V gene encodes CDR1 MGHRA and CDR2 YSYEKL. In nucleotides, the CDR3 is TGCGCCAGCAGCCAAGGACTAGCGGGACCAGGGGCCAACGTCCTGACTTTC. It is translated as CASSQGLAGPGANVLTF.

This chain joins TRBV4-2 and TRBJ2-3; 8 nucleotides align to TRBD2. The CDR3 consists of 16 residues. Germline V gene data show CDR1 as LGHNA and CDR2 as YNFKEQ. Losses at the gene ends were 4 bases for V and 7 bases for J; bases not matched to a gene: 13. In DNA form, the CDR3 reads TGTGCCAGCAGCCCATTTGAGAGCGGGGGACCCAATACGCAGTATTTT. This sequence encodes CASSPFESGGPNTQYF.

The CDR3 reads CASIAGSSYNEQFF. In nucleotides, the CDR3 is TGTGCCAGCATAGCGGGAAGCTCCTACAATGAGCAGTTCTTC. The gene calls are TRBV2 and TRBJ2-1; 8 bases map to TRBD2. The CDR3 is 14 residues long. The J segment lost 0 bases and the V segment lost 7 bases, leaving 2 bases of the junction unmatched. CDR1 and CDR2 (germline): SNHLY, FYNNEI.

The table lists this clone with a few counts. The chain combines TRBV6-1 with TRBJ1-2; possible D gene TRBD1, 5 bases. This CDR3 has 15 amino acids. CDR1 is MNHNS and CDR2 is SASEGT in the germline V gene. The ends were cut back, 10 bases at V and 3 bases at J, with 21 bases in the middle. This CDR3 is CAIHPEGREYYGYTF. CDR3 coding DNA: TGTGCCATCCACCCGGAGGGGAGGGAGTACTATGGCTACACCTTC.

V and J are TRBV19 and TRBJ2-1; 8 bases are a match to TRBD2. Germline-derived CDR1 and CDR2 are LNHDA and SQIVND (reference sequence). With 4 bases clipped from V and 7 bases from J, the junction kept 9 bases outside the gene matches. The CDR3 totals 15 residues. Written as DNA, the CDR3 is TGTGCCAGTAGTAATCCCGGGACTAGGGCTAATGAGCAGTTCTTC. As protein: CASSNPGTRANEQFF.

The chain employs TRBV29-1 and TRBJ2-3, with D tentatively TRBD2 (5 bases). Looked up from germline, CDR1 is SQVTM and CDR2 is ANQGSEA. CDR3 length: 14 amino acids. Trimming took 8 bases from V and 4 from J, leaving 19 bases between them. The CDR3 nucleotides are TGCAGCTTCTCATGGCCCCGGGATTCAGATACGCAGTATTTT. It encodes CSFSWPRDSDTQYF.

This clone has a handful of counts. This chain uses TRBV11-1 with TRBJ2-5, with D maybe TRBD2 (5 bases). The CDR3 has 13 residues. The germline V gene encodes CDR1 SGHAT and CDR2 FQDESV (reference sequence). V dropped 4 bases and J dropped 5 bases, with 11 bases sitting between them. The CDR3 DNA is TGTGCCAGCAGCTCGGGAAAATCGGAGACCCAGTACTTC. Translating it yields CASSSGKSETQYF.

The rearrangement links TRBV28 to TRBJ2-6, with 9 bases identical to TRBD1. The CDR3 consists of 18 residues. Trimming at V came to 6 bases and at J to 0 bases, leaving 9 bases not matched to a gene. From germline, CDR1 is MDHEN and CDR2 SYDVKM. Here the CDR3 DNA reads TGTGCCAGCAGCCCCCGGACAGGGGCAGGCTCTGGGGCCAACGTCCTGACTTTC. It encodes CASSPRTGAGSGANVLTF. The entire variable domain, with the rest obtained from reference TRBV28 and TRBJ2-6, is as follows: DVKVTQSSRYLVKRTGEKVFLECVQDMDHENMFWYRQDPGLGLRLIYFSYDVKMKEKGDIPEGYSVSREKKERFSLILESASTNQTSMYLCASSPRTGAGSGANVLTFGAGSRLTVL.

V is TRBV4-1 and J is TRBJ2-1, with TRBD1 matching over 8 bases. The germline gives CDR1 MGHRA, CDR2 YSYEKL. The V and J ends lost 3 bases and 3 bases, in that order; junction bases with no gene match: 7. The CDR3 runs to 16 residues. The chain's CDR3 is CASSQIPGQVYNEQFF. The CDR3 DNA sequence: TGCGCCAGCAGCCAGATTCCGGGACAGGTCTACAATGAGCAGTTCTTC.

This chain connects TRBV29-1 to TRBJ1-1; 9 bases match TRBD1. J lost 4 bases, V lost 5 bases, and 8 bases had no gene match. In germline, CDR1 is SQVTM, CDR2 ANQGSEA. This CDR3 region has 14 residues. Here the CDR3 DNA reads TGCAGCGTTCCTACACAGGGGGCTGGCACTGAAGCTTTCTTT. Protein product: CSVPTQGAGTEAFF.

The chain joins TRBV30 to TRBJ1-3; D gene uncertain. This CDR3 is 13 amino acids long. CDR1 is GTSNPN and CDR2 is SVGIG in the germline V gene (reference sequence). V was pared by 2 bases and J by 3 bases, with 8 bases between. This CDR3 is CAWSSGGGNTIYF. Here the CDR3 DNA reads TGTGCCTGGAGTAGTGGAGGTGGAAACACCATATATTTT.

V and J are TRBV6-1 and TRBJ2-7; 9 bases fit TRBD2. With V trimmed by 7 bases and J by 2 bases, 6 bases remained unmatched. Germline lookup yields CDR1 MNHNS and CDR2 SASEGT. The CDR3 has 14 residues. The CDR3 sequence is CASNPTSGTYEQYF. The CDR3 nucleotides are TGTGCCAGCAACCCGACTAGCGGTACCTACGAGCAGTACTTC.

The rearrangement uses TRBV4-2 and TRBJ2-1; unclear D gene. The germline CDR1 and CDR2 sequences are LGHNA and YNFKEQ. V lost 1 base and J 5 bases, leaving 18 bases between the germline ends. The CDR3 is 17 residues long. Here the CDR3 DNA reads TGTGCCAGCAGCCAAGTCGGCCGAGACACCGACGACAATGAGCAGTTCTTC. The encoded protein is CASSQVGRDTDDNEQFF.